The T cell receptor (beta chain) under discussion was sequenced for a study of T cell repertoires in cytomegalovirus infection. Study information: Through public TCR beta signatures, both CMV infection and matching HLA type were indicated. Study results and limitations: Summed frequency of public TCR beta families distinguished CMV carriers with the relevant HLA. The ex vivo response showed dominance by HLA-C-restricted CMV-specific TCR beta clonotypes.

Germline CDR1 and CDR2: SGHDN and FVKESK. This CDR3 is 15 amino acids long. V shed 4 bases, J shed 1 base, and the junction held 6 bases outside the gene matches. TCRdb reprocessed the reads with MiXCR, giving one entry per CDR3 protein. The top ten hold approximately 12% of the sample, which has 310,000 or so distinct CDR3 sequences, 15% to 20% seen once. Concerning this clonotype itself: Its antigen is unidentified.

The rearrangement uses TRBV14 and TRBJ1-1; 7 bases map to TRBD1. Sequencing was done on a sample of PBMCs. The sequence derives from a human donor in good health (CMV status not recorded). Some clones in this sample may be carry-over from other donors' samples. The CDR3 region has the DNA TGTGCCAGCAGCCGTGCCGACAGGGAGAACACTGAAGCTTTCTTT. Translation: CASSRADRENTEAFF. Full variable domain (outside the CDR3, taken from reference TRBV14 and TRBJ1-1): EAGVTQFPSHSVIEKGQTVTLRCDPISGHDNLYWYRRVMGKEIKFLLHFVKESKQDESGMPNNRFLAERTGGTYSTLKVQPAELEDSGVYFCASSRADRENTEAFFGQGTRLTVV.